This TCR beta chain was captured by sequencing in a study of radiation and T cells in renal cell carcinoma (dated by TCRdb to 2019 to 2021). In terms of the full investigation: A total of fewer than 55 samples underwent TCR beta sequencing, made up of roughly 26 tumors and about 27 peripheral blood samples. Across all 53 samples, 4 million to 5 million unique CDR3 nucleotide sequences encoding 2,658,974 unique CDR3 amino acid sequences were identified. Overall results and qualifications from the work: The single-armed trial design could not address effects of radiation dose or scheduling on the TCR repertoire. In blood, the top tumor clonotypes increased between baseline and 2 weeks post-radiation and then shrank by 4 weeks, which suggests that tumor-resident clones expanded only transiently. Because only small tumor regions of approximately 1 g were available, intratumoral heterogeneity was not captured. Because pretreatment tumor biopsies were not available, the baseline intratumoral presence of clonotypes could not be determined. Irradiated tumors showed higher TCR clonality than controls, with the top 100 clonotypes averaging roughly 50% of the repertoire versus about 40% in nephrectomy-only tumors. Irradiated tumors contained more dominant CDR3 motifs, and these motifs occupied a larger share of the repertoire than in control tumors.

Following the manufacturer's recommendations, the immunoSEQ kit was used to generate TCR beta libraries from genomic DNA. For library preparation, a first multiplex PCR was performed with proprietary primers, followed by a second PCR in which unique barcodes were added, and bead cleanups were performed after each round. A kit-provided positive control reaction and a negative control reaction were included in every sample batch. The final libraries were assessed on an Agilent 4200 TapeStation D1000 ScreenTape, pooled by volume, and quantified by qPCR. Sequencing ran on an Illumina NextSeq500 with a MidOutput 150-cycle cartridge, using 156 Read1 and 15 Index1 cycles with kit custom primers. The pooled library was loaded at approximately 0.96 pM, and 20% PhiX control was spiked in. Under the source paper's analysis protocol: Vendor-processed data were analyzed in R, with a clonotype defined as all T cells sharing the same CDR3 nucleotide sequence. For clone abundance analyses, frequencies were normalized to the 10,000 most abundant clones in each sample. Public T cell clones, averaging fewer than five per sample, were removed before analysis. The dominant motif analysis was done with ImmunoMap using the PAM10 matrix, a gap penalty of 30, and a homology threshold of 0.3, and motifs with a cumulative frequency of at least 0.01 were considered dominant. A difference in abundance of at least 32-fold between compartments was used to define tumor-enriched and baseline blood-enriched clonotypes. Tumor-blood repertoire similarity was measured with the Baroni-Urbani and Buser coefficient, and group comparisons used two-tailed Wilcoxon tests in R. The source is immuneACCESS, and TCRdb retained only in-frame sequences with V and J called. Part of the clones is not carried over; for the studies checked, unresolved V genes explain less than half of this, and the remainder is unexplained. That table supplies the V and J calls and clone size; D and trimming were determined from the DNA. Counted in this sample were 15,000 to 20,000 clones; around 50% of them appeared once. The ten largest clones add up to almost 40% of the sample.

This sample's time point label indicates: tumor resected at nephrectomy. The intended sense of this specimen's treatment or condition label: 15 Gy SBRT to primary tumor, nephrectomy 4 weeks later. Samples came from a clinical trial, in which primary renal cell carcinomas received 15 Gy stereotactic body radiation therapy followed by nephrectomy 4 weeks later. All patients had renal cell carcinoma with clear cell pathology. Tumors were mechanically dissociated, digested with collagenase/hyaluronidase at 37 °C, processed in gentleMACS C tubes, and stored in liquid nitrogen. Genomic DNA for TCR sequencing was prepared using the QIAamp DNA Blood Mini Kit (Qiagen). The analyses included just those samples that passed every quality control check. On this clone: No antigen is known for it. No much larger clone is present one base from it, and per-base qualities are unavailable.

For CDR1 and CDR2, the germline V gene (reference sequence) lists LNHDA and SQIVND. V is cut back by 5 bases and J by 3 bases, with 9 bases in the junction unmatched. CDR3 length: 15 amino acids, cysteine to phenylalanine. The kept DNA is CDR3 alone, 45 bases in frame from the first base. This sample comprised tumor tissue, obtained from a patient whose treatment included radiotherapy and nephrectomy. The rearranged chain carries TRBV19 and TRBJ1-1; 7 junctional bases match TRBD1. This clonotype originated in a woman aged 60-75 years with renal cell carcinoma. The bases read TGTGCCAGTAGTGAGGGACAGACCCTGGACACTGAAGCTTTCTTT. The encoded protein is CASSEGQTLDTEAFF.